These 16 T cell receptor beta chains share one sample of origin, sequenced in a study of neurological immune-mediated disorders. In TCRdb, the 5' RACE reads were re-called with MiXCR into one record per CDR3 protein. The table shows roughly 60,000 distinct CDR3 sequences, with roughly an eighth occurring only once. Sample: PBMCs. These receptor sequences come from a man between 60 and 75 years old in good health.

The table lists this clonotype with a few counts. V usage is TRBV3-1 and J usage is TRBJ2-3; the match to TRBD2 covers 8 bases. The CDR3 contains 14 residues. V lost 1 base to trimming and J lost 8 bases; unmatched junction nucleotides: 5. CDR1 and CDR2 from the germline V gene are LGHDT and YNNKEL (reference sequence). The CDR3 region is CASSQAAGGGTQYF. In nucleotides, the CDR3 is TGTGCCAGCAGCCAAGCCGCGGGGGGCGGTACGCAGTATTTT.

This clonotype has ten or more counts. The chain is built from TRBV6-5 and TRBJ2-1; D remains ambiguous. The CDR3 covers 13 residues. V lost 3 bases and J lost 9, with 12 bases in between. Germline V CDR1 and CDR2: MNHEY, SVGAGI. In DNA, the CDR3 is TGTGCCAGCAGTTATGGGCGGCAACTTGAGCAGTTCTTC. Its protein product is CASSYGRQLEQFF.

This clonotype was counted ten times or more. The J gene is TRBJ2-3, the V gene TRBV5-6; perhaps TRBD1 as D (7 bases). The CDR3 consists of 15 residues. Per germline, CDR1 SGHDT and CDR2 YYEEEE. V gave up 4 bases and J gave up 5 bases, with 17 bases separating them. Here the CDR3 reads CASSTYPGGGDTQYF. DNA of the CDR3: TGTGCCAGCAGCACGTATCCAGGGGGAGGAGATACGCAGTATTTT.

This clonotype has a count of ten or more. The chain uses TRBV24-1 and TRBJ2-3, with D uncertain. This CDR3 region has 13 residues. Germline V gene data show CDR1 as KGHDR and CDR2 as SFDVKD. The ends were cut back, 7 bases at V and 0 bases at J, with 7 bases in the middle. Here the CDR3 reads CATSRISTDTQYF. In DNA, the CDR3 is TGTGCCACCAGCCGGATTAGCACAGATACGCAGTATTTT.

In the case of this clonotype: A read error may be the cause here, since a much bigger clone is one base away. The rearrangement uses TRBV20-1 and TRBJ2-7, with D unclear. This CDR3 is built from 12 residues. Trimming removed 3 bases at V and 6 bases at J, with 12 bases between. The V gene's germline CDR1 is DFQATT and CDR2 SNEGSKA (reference sequence). This CDR3 is CSARASLSEQYF. The CDR3 DNA follows: TGCAGTGCTAGGGCCTCGTTGTCCGAGCAGTACTTC.

This clonotype was detected ten times or more. The chain links TRBV7-2 to TRBJ2-5; D is perhaps TRBD2 (5 bases). Per germline, CDR1 SGHTA and CDR2 FQGNSA. The CDR3 totals 14 residues. Trimming took 6 bases from V and 7 from J, leaving 18 bases between them. The CDR3 spells CASREKRAGLTQYF. CDR3 DNA: TGTGCCAGCAGAGAAAAGAGGGCCGGGTTGACCCAGTACTTC.

This clonotype was recorded many times. This chain links TRBV20-1 with TRBJ1-5, with D possibly matching TRBD1 (6 bases). The V gene lost 5 bases and the J gene lost 2 bases, with 16 bases spanning the gap. Germline CDR1 reads DFQATT; CDR2 reads SNEGSKA (reference sequence). The CDR3 length is 15 residues. The CDR3 DNA follows: TGCAGTGCTCTCGGGACAAAAGAGGGCAATCAGCCCCAGCATTTT. Encoded protein: CSALGTKEGNQPQHF.

This clonotype has a count of ten or more. V is TRBV6-5 and J is TRBJ2-7; a possible D gene is TRBD1 (5 bases). V lost 8 bases to trimming and J lost 7 bases, with 15 bases between them. Germline loops: CDR1 MNHEY, CDR2 SVGAGI. The CDR3 sequence is 12 residues long. CDR3 nucleotide sequence: TGTGCCAGCCGGGCAGGGCTCGCGGAGCAGTACTTC. It translates to CASRAGLAEQYF.

In its sample, this clonotype was seen many times. The V gene is TRBV11-2, the J gene TRBJ2-5, with D perhaps TRBD2 (6 bases). V was cut by 4 bases and J by 1 base, with 19 bases left in between. Looked up from germline, CDR1 is SGHAT and CDR2 is FQNNGV. The CDR3 has 17 residues. The CDR3 loop reads CASSSRLGTQSQETQYF. The CDR3 DNA reads as TGTGCCAGCAGCTCGCGCCTCGGGACTCAATCCCAAGAGACCCAGTACTTC.

This clonotype was seen at least ten times. The V call is TRBV7-2, the J call TRBJ2-2, with TRBD2 as a possible D gene (5 bases). Germline loops: CDR1 SGHTA, CDR2 FQGNSA. This CDR3 comprises 16 residues. The germline V and J ends were trimmed by 5 bases and 1 base, with 14 bases remaining between them. The CDR3 DNA reads as TGTGCCAGCAGCATGAGACTGGCGGGGAACACCGGGGAGCTGTTTTTT. As protein: CASSMRLAGNTGELFF.

This clonotype has ten or more counts. The rearrangement uses TRBV5-1 and TRBJ1-6; 7 positions agree with TRBD1. The CDR3 has 14 residues. V shed 4 bases and J 10 bases; nucleotides not matched to a gene: 8. CDR1 is SGHRS, CDR2 YFSETQ, per germline. The CDR3 sequence: CASSLGQRSSPLHF. The CDR3, as DNA: TGCGCCAGCAGCCTGGGACAGCGGTCCTCACCCCTCCACTTT.

This clonotype was counted at least ten times. The CDR3 DNA is TGTGCCAGCAGCCCACTAGGAGTGGGGGGGCGAGATACGCAGTATTTT. Translating it yields CASSPLGVGGRDTQYF. The rearrangement links TRBV7-2 to TRBJ2-3; weak D call: TRBD2 (7 bases). The CDR3 has 16 amino acids. Germline V lookup: CDR1 SGHTA, CDR2 FQGNSA. Between the trimmed V and J ends, which lost 5 bases and 5 bases, there was a span of 20 bases.

This clonotype was observed at least ten times. This chain links TRBV7-8 with TRBJ2-2; D ambiguous. The V and J ends lost 6 bases and 5 bases respectively, with 13 bases between them. The CDR3 has 14 amino acids. The germline gives CDR1 SGHVS, CDR2 FQNEAQ. CDR3 sequence reads: CASRFRVATGELFF. The CDR3 nucleotides are TGTGCCAGCAGGTTCCGGGTCGCTACCGGGGAGCTGTTTTTT.

This clonotype appeared many times. The chain combines TRBV5-1 with TRBJ2-1; D ambiguous. V was trimmed by 0 bases and J by 14 bases, leaving 18 bases between them. CDR3 size: 14 residues. Germline CDR1 SGHRS, CDR2 YFSETQ. The CDR3 bases are TGCGCCAGCAGCTTGGAGGGCTCCGGATCACGAAAGTTCTTC. This encodes CASSLEGSGSRKFF. Drawing the rest from reference TRBV5-1 and TRBJ2-1, the complete variable domain is KAGVTQTPRYLIKTRGQQVTLSCSPISGHRSVSWYQQTPGQGLQFLFEYFSETQRNKGNFPGRFSGRQFSNSRSEMNVSTLELGDSALYLCASSLEGSGSRKFFGPGTRLTVL.

This clonotype showed up many times. This chain uses TRBV15 with TRBJ1-6; the D gene is possibly TRBD1 (5 bases). The germline V gene has CDR1 LNHNV and CDR2 YYDKDF (reference sequence). Trimming cost V 1 base and J 10 bases, with 8 bases left between them. The length of the CDR3 is 13 residues. The CDR3, as DNA: TGTGCCACCAGCAGAGGGAGGGGATCACCCCTCCACTTT. Its translation: CATSRGRGSPLHF.

This clonotype was picked up many times. The V call is TRBV20-1, the J call TRBJ2-5; D is possibly TRBD2 (5 bases). This CDR3 is built from 13 residues. The germline V gene encodes CDR1 DFQATT and CDR2 SNEGSKA (reference sequence). V was shortened by 4 bases and J by 2 bases, with 11 bases between the two germline ends. CDR3 loop: CSATGLLQETQYF. CDR3 coding DNA: TGCAGTGCTACAGGACTGCTACAAGAGACCCAGTACTTC.